Presented here are 22 T cell receptor beta chains from one specimen sequenced in a study of blood T cell repertoires in COVID-19. Sequenced by immunoSEQ multiplex PCR; TCRdb stores in-frame clones only, minus some. The table has about 120,000 clones, around three quarters seen once. The specimen was peripheral blood. The receptors here all came from a man aged 60 to 75 with active or convalescent COVID-19.

The chain links TRBV6-5 to TRBJ2-7; the D gene is possibly TRBD1 (6 bases). Trimming removed 2 bases from V and 2 bases from J, with 13 bases in between. In germline, CDR1 is MNHEY, CDR2 SVGAGI. This CDR3 spans 15 amino acids. The DNA for the CDR3 is TGTGCCAGCAGTTACGGGGTCAGGGGTCCCTACGAGCAGTACTTC. Amino acids: CASSYGVRGPYEQYF.

The gene calls are TRBV4-1 and TRBJ2-7, with 9 positions matching TRBD1. V dropped 1 base and J dropped 3; count of bases not matched to a gene: 7. CDR3 size: 16 residues. Germline lookup yields CDR1 MGHRA and CDR2 YSYEKL. In nucleotides, the CDR3 is TGCGCCAGCAGCCAAGGCTCCGGGACAGGGTACTACGAGCAGTACTTC. Residues: CASSQGSGTGYYEQYF.

The V gene is TRBV6-7, the J gene TRBJ2-1, with 14 bases identical to TRBD2. TRBV6-7 is flagged as an ORF with uncertain function. This CDR3 is 20 amino acids long. V dropped 7 bases and J dropped 0; count of bases not matched to a gene: 14. The CDR3 spells CASTPRKAGTSGSSYNEQFF. For the CDR3, the DNA is TGTGCCAGCACCCCCAGGAAAGCTGGGACTAGCGGGAGCTCCTACAATGAGCAGTTCTTC.

This clone was seen a handful of times. This chain links TRBV11-3 with TRBJ1-1; a weak D match, TRBD1 (6 bases). CDR1 and CDR2 (germline): SGHNT, YENEEA. V lost 2 bases and J 1 base, leaving 11 bases between the germline ends. This CDR3 has 15 residues. The CDR3 loop reads CASSLTGQSNTEAFF. The CDR3, as DNA: TGTGCCAGCAGCTTAACAGGACAGTCGAACACTGAAGCTTTCTTT.

Only a few counts were recorded for this clone. The V and J genes are TRBV10-3 and TRBJ2-2; D remains ambiguous. The V end was cut by 2 bases, the J end by 6 bases, with 19 bases between. Germline CDR1 and CDR2: ENHRY and SYGVKD. The CDR3 runs to 17 residues. The CDR3 sequence is CAISEPTLASAAGELFF. The CDR3 nucleotides are TGTGCCATCAGTGAGCCAACGCTGGCATCCGCAGCCGGGGAGCTGTTTTTT.

V gene TRBV6-5 combines with J gene TRBJ1-6; D call uncertain. Germline-derived CDR1 and CDR2 are MNHEY and SVGAGI. The CDR3 runs 14 residues. The ends were cut back, 5 bases at V and 7 bases at J, with 12 bases in the middle. The CDR3 protein is CASSRRLENSPLHF. As DNA, the CDR3 is TGTGCCAGCAGTCGCCGACTGGAGAATTCACCCCTCCACTTT.

This clone came up a few times. V gene TRBV3-1 (or the pseudogene TRBV3-2) combines with J gene TRBJ2-2; D might be TRBD1 (6 bases). CDR1 is LGHDT and CDR2 is YNNKEL in the germline V gene (reference sequence). V lost 3 bases and J 5 bases, leaving 13 bases between the germline ends. The CDR3 has 15 residues. The CDR3 protein is CASSQGTGRTGELFF. The CDR3 DNA follows: TGTGCCAGCAGCCAGGGAACAGGGCGGACCGGGGAGCTGTTTTTT.

The chain links TRBV7-2 to TRBJ1-5, with D tentatively TRBD1 (6 bases). The CDR3 runs 14 residues. Germline CDR1 and CDR2: SGHTA and FQGNSA. V was pared by 5 bases and J by 7 bases, with 15 bases between. Written as DNA, the CDR3 is TGTGCCAGCAGCATGGGACAAGGGAACCAGCCCCAGCATTTT. This encodes CASSMGQGNQPQHF.

The rearrangement joins TRBV4-2 to TRBJ2-2; D gene ambiguous. Trimming took off 0 bases at V and 4 bases at J, with 12 bases between the two ends. The CDR3 runs to 16 residues. Germline loops: CDR1 LGHNA, CDR2 YNFKEQ. CDR3 nucleotide sequence: TGTGCCAGCAGCCAAGATTCGGCAGGCCTCACCGGGGAGCTGTTTTTT. The encoded protein is CASSQDSAGLTGELFF.

This chain uses TRBV5-6 with TRBJ1-5, with D unclear. Per the germline V gene, CDR1 is SGHDT and CDR2 is YYEEEE. There are 15 residues in the CDR3. Trimming took off 5 bases at V and 0 bases at J, with 12 bases between the two ends. The CDR3 bases are TGTGCCAGCAGTTCCGTGGAGCATAGCAATCAGCCCCAGCATTTT. This sequence encodes CASSSVEHSNQPQHF.

The CDR3 nucleotides read TGTGCCAGCAGCCAAGATGTCATGGGAAAGGGGGCTTTCTTT. Encoded protein: CASSQDVMGKGAFF. The chain links TRBV3-1 (or the pseudogene TRBV3-2) to TRBJ1-1; weak D call: TRBD1 (5 bases). The V gene's germline CDR1 is LGHDT and CDR2 YNNKEL (reference sequence). The CDR3 is 14 residues long. With 0 bases removed from V and 11 bases from J, the gap between germline ends came to 16 bases.

The chain is built from TRBV6-2 or TRBV6-3 and TRBJ2-7, with 9 bases matching TRBD2. The CDR3 length is 15 residues. Germline CDR1 is MNHEY and CDR2 is SVGEGT. J was trimmed by 2 bases and V by 0 bases; bases with no gene match: 2. The CDR3 DNA reads TGTGCCAGCAGTTACTCGACTAGCGGAGCCTACGAGCAGTACTTC. This encodes CASSYSTSGAYEQYF.

The gene calls are TRBV19 and TRBJ1-5, with unresolved D. V was clipped by 2 bases and J by 5 bases, with 7 bases between them. Germline values: CDR1 LNHDA, CDR2 SQIVND (reference sequence). This CDR3 region has 13 residues. The CDR3 sequence: CASSIRVDQPQHF. The DNA for the CDR3 is TGTGCCAGTAGTATACGGGTAGATCAGCCCCAGCATTTT.

V and J are TRBV5-6 and TRBJ2-2; D perhaps matches TRBD2 (6 bases). The germline gives CDR1 SGHDT, CDR2 YYEEEE. With 4 bases removed from V and 1 base from J, the gap between germline ends came to 17 bases. This CDR3 has 17 residues. The CDR3 spells CASSENFAGLNTGELFF. CDR3 DNA sequence: TGTGCCAGCAGCGAAAATTTTGCGGGGCTGAACACCGGGGAGCTGTTTTTT. The variable domain in full, completed from reference TRBV5-6 and TRBJ2-2, reads DAGVTQSPTHLIKTRGQQVTLRCSPKSGHDTVSWYQQALGQGPQFIFQYYEEEERQRGNFPDRFSGHQFPNYSSELNVNALLLGDSALYLCASSENFAGLNTGELFFGEGSRLTVL.

The CDR3: CASSPQGDRAESPLHF. CDR3 DNA sequence: TGCGCCAGCAGCCCGCAGGGGGACCGGGCCGAATCACCCCTCCACTTT. The chain couples TRBV5-1 to TRBJ1-6; 7 nucleotides agree with TRBD1. CDR3 length: 16 residues. V lost 4 bases to trimming and J lost 10 bases; unmatched junction nucleotides: 14. CDR1 and CDR2 (germline): SGHRS, YFSETQ.

This rearrangement joins TRBV7-9 to TRBJ2-1; 7 nucleotides agree with TRBD1. The V gene's germline CDR1 is SEHNR and CDR2 FQNEAQ (reference sequence). There are 15 residues in the CDR3. J gave up 3 bases and V 6 bases, and 8 bases lay outside the gene matches. The CDR3 sequence is CASRADRANYNEQFF. DNA of the CDR3: TGTGCCAGCAGAGCTGACAGGGCAAACTACAATGAGCAGTTCTTC. Using reference TRBV7-9 and TRBJ2-1 for the parts outside the CDR3, the full variable domain is DTGVSQNPRHKITKRGQNVTFRCDPISEHNRLYWYRQTLGQGPEFLTYFQNEAQLEKSRLLSDRFSAERPKGSFSTLEIQRTEQGDSAMYLCASRADRANYNEQFFGPGTRLTVL.

J is TRBJ2-3 and V is TRBV9; D is possibly TRBD2 (6 bases). Germline V gives CDR1 SGDLS, CDR2 YYNGEE. CDR3 length: 15 residues. V dropped 4 bases and J dropped 2 bases, with 14 bases sitting between them. CDR3 residues: CASSPFGTFTDTQYF. CDR3 sequence (DNA): TGTGCCAGCAGCCCCTTTGGGACTTTCACAGATACGCAGTATTTT.

The rearrangement joins TRBV18 to TRBJ1-1; 8 bases line up with TRBD1. V trimming: 3 bases; J trimming: 3 bases; junction bases outside the gene matches: 3. Per the germline V gene, CDR1 is KGHSH and CDR2 is LQKENI. The CDR3 contains 14 residues. CDR3 protein: CASSPGQDDTEAFF. The CDR3 bases are TGTGCCAGCTCACCGGGACAGGACGACACTGAAGCTTTCTTT.

J is TRBJ2-7 and V is TRBV2, with D possibly TRBD2 on 6 matching bases. The CDR3 totals 13 residues. Germline CDR1 SNHLY, CDR2 FYNNEI. Deletions cut 7 bases from V and 2 bases from J, with 12 bases between. CDR3: CASKVDYTYEQYF. CDR3 DNA: TGTGCCAGCAAAGTGGACTACACCTACGAGCAGTACTTC.

The DNA of the CDR3 is TGTGCCAGCAGCTTGGGGGGCGTGAGAGTAGGAGAGACCCAGTACTTC. Translating gives CASSLGGVRVGETQYF. The V and J genes are TRBV5-6 and TRBJ2-5, with TRBD1 as a possible D gene (5 bases). Germline lookup yields CDR1 SGHDT and CDR2 YYEEEE. This CDR3 is 16 amino acids long. Trimming pared 0 bases from V and 4 bases from J, leaving 16 bases between.

The J gene is TRBJ1-5, the V gene TRBV30; TRBD1 agrees at 7 bases. The ends lost 0 bases at V and 2 bases at J; junction bases unmatched: 7. Germline loops: CDR1 GTSNPN, CDR2 SVGIG (reference sequence). The CDR3 covers 16 residues. CDR3 amino acids: CAWSVGQLHGNQPQHF. Here the CDR3 DNA reads TGTGCCTGGAGTGTGGGACAGCTTCATGGCAATCAGCCCCAGCATTTT.

V gene TRBV7-3 combines with J gene TRBJ2-6; D is undetermined. The CDR3 is made up of 17 amino acids. V shed 3 bases and J shed 0 bases, with 12 bases lying between them. Germline CDR1 is SGHTA and CDR2 is FQGTGA. The CDR3 nucleotides read TGTGCCAGCAGCTTCGTAGCTTCGGCCTCTGGGGCCAACGTCCTGACTTTC. Protein: CASSFVASASGANVLTF.